The 2 T cell receptor beta chains below were found in one sample sequenced in a study of T cell responses to AZD1222 COVID-19 vaccine. The data were produced by immunoSEQ multiplex PCR, yet TCRdb's version contains in-frame clones alone and is incomplete. The table has around 180,000 clones, about 86% seen once. The sequences come from peripheral blood, collected on day 0 of AZD1222 vaccination. All receptors come from an adult in good health.

This sequence joins TRBV28 and TRBJ2-3, with D unclear. CDR3 length: 12 amino acids. V lost 8 bases and J lost 1, with 7 bases in between. Germline CDR1 is MDHEN and CDR2 is SYDVKM. For the CDR3, the DNA is TGTGCCAGCCATCAGGGCACAGATACGCAGTATTTT. It is translated as CASHQGTDTQYF.

The rearrangement uses TRBV7-9 and TRBJ1-1; D gene uncertain. Germline V gene data show CDR1 as SEHNR and CDR2 as FQNEAQ (reference sequence). CDR3 length equals 14 residues. The V and J ends lost 2 bases and 5 bases respectively, with 12 bases between them. The CDR3 spells CASSLKLEETEAFF. In nucleotides, the CDR3 is TGTGCCAGCAGCTTAAAGTTGGAGGAGACTGAAGCTTTCTTT.